This passage covers 16 T cell receptor beta chains from one sample sequenced in a study of glioma-infiltrating T cells. Amplification of TCR alpha and beta CDR3 regions from RNA used iRepertoire nested multiplex PCR. Each CDR3 protein gets one entry after TCRdb re-called the multiplex PCR reads with MiXCR. In the table there are 150,000 to 200,000 distinct CDR3 sequences, more than 25% of which are singletons. Sequencing was performed on glioma tissue, nonneoplastic brain tissue, or PBMCs (not recorded which). Source of these receptors: a human donor with low-grade glioma or glioblastoma, undergoing nonglioma brain surgery, or in good health (not recorded which).

This clonotype has a count of ten or more. Here the CDR3 DNA reads TGTGCCAGCAGTTACGGACGGAGCTCTGGGGCCAACGTCCTGACTTTC. It is translated as CASSYGRSSGANVLTF. The V gene is TRBV6-6, the J gene TRBJ2-6; no firm D call. The V and J ends lost 2 bases and 0 bases respectively, with 8 bases between them. Germline V gene lookup returns CDR1 MNHNY and CDR2 SVGAGI (reference sequence). The length of the CDR3 is 16 residues.

This clonotype was recorded at least ten times. The chain joins TRBV6-1 to TRBJ1-6, with D unresolved. The CDR3 covers 16 residues. Looked up from germline, CDR1 is MNHNS and CDR2 is SASEGT. Trimming cost V 2 bases and J 4 bases, with 12 bases left between them. CDR3 coding DNA: TGTGCCAGCAGTGAAACGGGAGCAGGTTATAATTCACCCCTCCACTTT. This codes for CASSETGAGYNSPLHF.

This clonotype was observed many times. The rearrangement uses TRBV5-1 and TRBJ2-4; no definite D call. Germline CDR1 and CDR2: SGHRS and YFSETQ. The CDR3 runs 13 residues. V lost 5 bases to trimming and J lost 8 bases, with 14 bases between them. CDR3 amino acids: CASRRTVRDIQYF. CDR3 coding DNA: TGCGCCAGCAGAAGGACGGTCCGGGACATTCAGTACTTC.

The CDR3 DNA is TGTGCCAGCAGCTTAGCAAAGGACTGGATAAATAGCACAGATACGCAGTATTTT. Amino acid sequence: CASSLAKDWINSTDTQYF. The chain uses TRBV7-9 and TRBJ2-3; D may be TRBD2 (5 bases). The germline V and J ends were trimmed by 0 bases and 0 bases, with 16 bases remaining between them. Germline values: CDR1 SEHNR, CDR2 FQNEAQ (reference sequence). The CDR3 runs to 18 residues.

A single count supports this clonotype. The junction and the germline gene differ at one end; a read error may be behind it. This rearrangement joins TRBV20-1 to TRBJ1-3; D is unresolved. This CDR3 region has 18 residues. The V gene's germline CDR1 is DFQATT and CDR2 SNEGSKA (reference sequence). The CDR3 sequence is CSARIPLLSKDSGDTIYF. The CDR3 DNA is TGCAGTGCTAGAATCCCTCTCCTCTCTAAAGACTCTGGAGACACCATATATTTT.

This clonotype was picked up many times. The rearrangement joins TRBV18 to TRBJ2-1, with 8 positions matching TRBD1. With 8 bases clipped from V and 8 bases from J, the junction kept 11 bases outside the gene matches. Germline V gene lookup returns CDR1 KGHSH and CDR2 LQKENI. The CDR3 is 14 residues long. The CDR3: CASTLDRDADEQFF. CDR3 nucleotides: TGTGCCAGCACGCTGGACAGGGACGCGGATGAGCAGTTCTTC.

This clonotype was found many times. The chain carries TRBV15 and TRBJ2-7; D gene uncertain. Trimming stripped 0 bases from V and 6 bases from J, with 9 bases between. Germline CDR1 LNHNV, CDR2 YYDKDF (reference sequence). The CDR3 loop spans 13 amino acids. The CDR3 DNA follows: TGTGCCACCAGCAGAGAGCGAGTGGGCGAGCAGTACTTC. It specifies CATSRERVGEQYF.

This clonotype was counted many times. The germline gene is not matched at one end of the junction; a read error may be the cause. The chain joins TRBV19 to TRBJ1-5; 7 bases agree with TRBD1. The CDR3 length is 14 residues. Germline-derived CDR1 and CDR2 are LNHDA and SQIVND (reference sequence). Here the CDR3 reads CTSAGTAINQPQHF. DNA of the CDR3: TGTACCAGTGCGGGGACAGCCATTAATCAGCCCCAGCATTTT.

The V gene is TRBV5-1, the J gene TRBJ2-3, with a weak D call TRBD2 (5 bases). CDR1 is SGHRS, CDR2 YFSETQ, per germline. The ends were cut back, 3 bases at V and 2 bases at J, with 16 bases in the middle. The CDR3 runs 16 residues. As DNA, the CDR3 is TGCGCCAGCAGCTCTTTATTTGGACTCCCCACAGATACGCAGTATTTT. Translation gives CASSSLFGLPTDTQYF.

This chain links TRBV19 with TRBJ2-5; D remains unclear. The CDR3 covers 15 residues. Germline-derived CDR1 and CDR2 are LNHDA and SQIVND (reference sequence). Trimming left V 1 base short and J 2 bases short, with 11 bases between. CDR3 in DNA: TGTGCCAGTAGTATAGCAGCCGGGCTACAAGAGACCCAGTACTTC. Protein product: CASSIAAGLQETQYF.

As for this clonotype: A much larger clone sits a single nucleotide away, making a read error possible. DNA of the CDR3: TGCGCCGGCAGCCAAGGACAGGGGGCGTATGGCTACACCTTC. This codes for CAGSQGQGAYGYTF. The chain recombines TRBV4-3 with TRBJ1-2, with TRBD1 matching over 11 bases. CDR1 LGHNA and CDR2 YSLEER come from the germline V gene. The length of the CDR3 is 14 residues.

The genes are TRBV9 and TRBJ2-5, with 7 positions matching TRBD2. The CDR3 extends over 15 amino acids. Germline V CDR1 and CDR2: SGDLS, YYNGEE. With 4 bases clipped from V and 3 bases from J, the junction kept 9 bases outside the gene matches. This CDR3 is CASSPPSGLEETQYF. CDR3 nucleotide sequence: TGTGCCAGCAGCCCTCCTAGCGGATTGGAAGAGACCCAGTACTTC. Full variable domain (remainder filled in from reference TRBV9 and TRBJ2-5): DSGVTQTPKHLITATGQRVTLRCSPRSGDLSVYWYQQSLDQGLQFLIQYYNGEERAKGNILERFSAQQFPDLHSELNLSSLELGDSALYFCASSPPSGLEETQYFGPGTRLLVL.

Note on this clonotype: A much more abundant neighbour one base away suggests this may be a read error. The chain is built from TRBV6-6 and TRBJ2-1; 10 positions match TRBD2. Looked up from germline, CDR1 is MNHNY and CDR2 is SVGAGI (reference sequence). The CDR3 sequence is 21 residues long. After removal of 6 bases from V and 0 bases from J, the junction contained 20 bases not matched to a gene. CDR3 coding DNA: TGTGCCAGCAGCTACCACGGGGTTAGCGGGAGGCCACCAAGCTCCTACAATGAGCAGTTCTTC. Protein sequence: CASSYHGVSGRPPSSYNEQFF.

This clonotype was found many times. This chain uses TRBV4-3 with TRBJ1-5, with no clear D. V was trimmed by 0 bases and J by 7 bases, leaving 7 bases between them. The CDR3 length is 13 residues. CDR1 is LGHNA, CDR2 YSLEER, per germline. Here the CDR3 reads CASSQDPEQPQHF. The CDR3, as DNA: TGCGCCAGCAGCCAAGATCCGGAGCAGCCCCAGCATTTT.

The genes are TRBV27 and TRBJ1-1, with D maybe TRBD1 (5 bases). Germline CDR1 and CDR2: MNHEY and SMNVEV (reference sequence). The CDR3 spans 18 residues. CDR3 loop: CSIILAPLGAGIFAEAFF. CDR3 DNA: TGTTCCATCATTTTAGCTCCATTAGGGGCAGGCATCTTCGCTGAAGCTTTCTTT.

This clonotype was counted many times. The chain employs TRBV20-1 and TRBJ2-5; 7 bases are a match to TRBD1. Trimming removed 6 bases from V and 3 bases from J; junction bases left unmatched: 7. Germline values: CDR1 DFQATT, CDR2 SNEGSKA (reference sequence). The CDR3 spans 13 residues. The CDR3 coding sequence is TGCAGTGCCCACTTCGACAGGGAAGAGACCCAGTACTTC. Protein sequence: CSAHFDREETQYF.